This TCR beta chain comes out of a study of CD8+ T cells in alopecia areata. Whole-study results and caveats: More clonal than normal scalp was lesional scalp, particularly alopecia totalis/universalis. Normal skin contains resident alphabeta T cells, and these are also sequenced in scalp samples.

The CDR3 is made up of 16 amino acids. With 2 bases clipped from V and 3 bases from J, the junction kept 12 bases outside the gene matches. Per the germline V gene, CDR1 is SQVTM and CDR2 is ANQGSEA. As regards this clone: Its antigen is not identified.

Following RNA extraction, reverse transcription yielded cDNA that acted as the sequencing template. Generated by immunoSEQ multiplex PCR, the TCRdb table keeps only in-frame clones and is missing some. This sample has 140,000 or so clones; around 62% occur once, and the top ten carry 36%. The chain recombines TRBV29-1 with TRBJ2-7, with 8 bases that match TRBD1. The specimen sequenced was CD8+ T cells sorted from blood. The TCR originated in a human donor in good health. The CDR3 region is CSVEISRTGNIYEQYF. Written as DNA, the CDR3 is TGCAGCGTTGAAATATCCCGGACAGGGAATATCTACGAGCAGTACTTC.